This T cell receptor (beta chain) appears in the sequencing data of a study of cytomegalovirus exposure and HLA in healthy donors. Study overall: Of the donors genotyped, some 400 in all, 65% to 90% fell in the Caucasian-associated ancestry cluster.

Study-wide points: A classifier reportedly called cytomegalovirus status with high sensitivity and specificity.

Comments on this clone: The target antigen is unknown.

Researchers ran the PCR with 60 Vbeta and 13 Jbeta primers. Some clones are missing from TCRdb's copy, which holds only in-frame ones; the method was immunoSEQ multiplex PCR. The sample holds about 90,000 clones, approximately 84% seen once. The CDR3 is 12 residues long. CDR1 and CDR2 from the germline V gene are MNHEY and SMNVEV (reference sequence). Trimming took 11 bases from V and 5 from J, leaving 12 bases between them. The TCR originated in a man aged 18 to 29 in good health and CMV-seronegative. The chain employs TRBV27 and TRBJ2-2, with D unresolved. Material: PBMCs. CDR3 nucleotides: TGTGCCTGCATGAAGGAGACCGGGGAGCTGTTTTTT. The encoded protein is CACMKETGELFF.